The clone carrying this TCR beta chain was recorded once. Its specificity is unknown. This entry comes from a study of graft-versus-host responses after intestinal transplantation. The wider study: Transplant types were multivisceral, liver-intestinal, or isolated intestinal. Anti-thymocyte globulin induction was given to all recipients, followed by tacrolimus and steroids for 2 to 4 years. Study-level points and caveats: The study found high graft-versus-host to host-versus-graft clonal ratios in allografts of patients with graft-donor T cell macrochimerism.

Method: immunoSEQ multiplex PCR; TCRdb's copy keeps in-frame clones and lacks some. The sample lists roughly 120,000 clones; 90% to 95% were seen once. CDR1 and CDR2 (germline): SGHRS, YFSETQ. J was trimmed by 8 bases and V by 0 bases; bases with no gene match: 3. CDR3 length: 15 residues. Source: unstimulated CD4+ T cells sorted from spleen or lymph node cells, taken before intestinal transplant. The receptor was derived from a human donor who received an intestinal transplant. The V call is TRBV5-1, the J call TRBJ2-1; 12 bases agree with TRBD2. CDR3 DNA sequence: TGCGCCAGCAGCTTGGTGGGACTAGCGGGTGATGAGCAGTTCTTC. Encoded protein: CASSLVGLAGDEQFF.